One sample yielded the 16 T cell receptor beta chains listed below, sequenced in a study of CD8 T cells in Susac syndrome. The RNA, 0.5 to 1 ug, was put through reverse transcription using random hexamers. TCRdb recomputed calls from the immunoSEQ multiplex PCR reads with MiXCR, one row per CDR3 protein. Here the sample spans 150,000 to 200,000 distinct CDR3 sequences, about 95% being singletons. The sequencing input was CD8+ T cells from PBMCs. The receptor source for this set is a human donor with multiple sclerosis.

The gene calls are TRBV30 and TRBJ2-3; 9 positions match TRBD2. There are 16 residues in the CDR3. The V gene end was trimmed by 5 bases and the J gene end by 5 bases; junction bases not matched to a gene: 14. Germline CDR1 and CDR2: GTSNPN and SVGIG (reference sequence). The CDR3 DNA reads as TGTGCCTGGGGTGGGGAGGAACTAGCGGGCATAGATACGCAGTATTTT. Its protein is CAWGGEELAGIDTQYF.

The CDR3, as DNA: TGCAGTGCTACTGAGGGGACCTACGAGCAGTACTTC. Its protein is CSATEGTYEQYF. The V call is TRBV20-1, the J call TRBJ2-7; D tentatively fits TRBD1 or TRBD2 (5 bases each). V dropped 4 bases and J dropped 2 bases, with 9 bases sitting between them. The germline CDR1 and CDR2 sequences are DFQATT and SNEGSKA (reference sequence). The CDR3 is 12 amino acids.

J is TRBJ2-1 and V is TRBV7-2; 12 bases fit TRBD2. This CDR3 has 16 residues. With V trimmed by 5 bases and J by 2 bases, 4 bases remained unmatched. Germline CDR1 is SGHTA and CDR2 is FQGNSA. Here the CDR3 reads CASSTLAGGAYNEQFF. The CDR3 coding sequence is TGTGCCAGCAGCACCCTAGCGGGAGGGGCCTACAATGAGCAGTTCTTC.

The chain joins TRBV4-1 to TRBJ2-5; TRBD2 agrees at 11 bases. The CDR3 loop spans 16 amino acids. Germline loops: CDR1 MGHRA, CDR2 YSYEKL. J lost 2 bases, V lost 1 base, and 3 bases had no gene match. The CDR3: CASSQASGRRQETQYF. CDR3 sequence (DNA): TGCGCCAGCAGCCAAGCTAGCGGGAGGCGACAAGAGACCCAGTACTTC.

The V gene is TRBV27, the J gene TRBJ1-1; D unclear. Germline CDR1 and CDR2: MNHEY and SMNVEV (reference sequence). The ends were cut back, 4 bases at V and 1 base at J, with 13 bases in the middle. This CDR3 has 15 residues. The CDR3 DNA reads TGTGCCAGCAGTTCACGAGGTCGGGCGAACACTGAAGCTTTCTTT. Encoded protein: CASSSRGRANTEAFF.

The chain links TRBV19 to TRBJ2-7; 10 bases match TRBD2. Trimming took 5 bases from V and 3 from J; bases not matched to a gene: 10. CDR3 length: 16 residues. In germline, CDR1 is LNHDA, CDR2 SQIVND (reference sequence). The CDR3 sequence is CASSPPPQRGGYEQYF. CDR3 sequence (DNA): TGTGCCAGTAGTCCCCCGCCCCAGCGGGGGGGCTACGAGCAGTACTTC.

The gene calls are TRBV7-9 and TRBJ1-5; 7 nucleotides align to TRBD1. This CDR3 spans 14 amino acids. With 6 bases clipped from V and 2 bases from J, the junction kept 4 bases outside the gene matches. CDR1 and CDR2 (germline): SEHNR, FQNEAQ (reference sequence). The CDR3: CASSQQGGNQPQHF. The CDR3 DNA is TGTGCCAGCAGTCAGCAGGGGGGCAATCAGCCCCAGCATTTT.

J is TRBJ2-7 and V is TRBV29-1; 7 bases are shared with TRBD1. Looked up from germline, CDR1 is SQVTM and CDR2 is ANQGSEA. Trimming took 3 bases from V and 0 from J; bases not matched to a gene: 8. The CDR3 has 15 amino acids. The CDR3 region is CSVETGTDSSYEQYF. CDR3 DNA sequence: TGCAGCGTTGAGACCGGGACAGATAGCTCCTACGAGCAGTACTTC.

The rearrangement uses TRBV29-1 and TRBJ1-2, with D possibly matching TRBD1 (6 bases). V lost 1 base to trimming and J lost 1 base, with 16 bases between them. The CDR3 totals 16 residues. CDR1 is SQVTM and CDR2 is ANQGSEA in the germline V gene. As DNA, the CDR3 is TGCAGCGTTGAAGGTTTGAGGGACACTAATAACTATGGCTACACCTTC. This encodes CSVEGLRDTNNYGYTF.

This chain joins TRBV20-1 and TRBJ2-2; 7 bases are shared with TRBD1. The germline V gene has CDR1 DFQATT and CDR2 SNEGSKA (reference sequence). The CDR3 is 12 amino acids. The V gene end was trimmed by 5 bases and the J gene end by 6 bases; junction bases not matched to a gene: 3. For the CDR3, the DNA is TGCAGTGCTCCGACAGGGTCCGGGGAGCTGTTTTTT. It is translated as CSAPTGSGELFF.

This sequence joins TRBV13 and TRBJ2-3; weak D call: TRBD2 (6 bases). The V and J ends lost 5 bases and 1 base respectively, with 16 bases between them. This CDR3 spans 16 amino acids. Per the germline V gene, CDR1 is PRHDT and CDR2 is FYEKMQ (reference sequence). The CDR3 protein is CASSLKGGAGTDTQYF. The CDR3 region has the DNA TGTGCCAGCAGCCTCAAGGGCGGGGCGGGCACAGATACGCAGTATTTT.

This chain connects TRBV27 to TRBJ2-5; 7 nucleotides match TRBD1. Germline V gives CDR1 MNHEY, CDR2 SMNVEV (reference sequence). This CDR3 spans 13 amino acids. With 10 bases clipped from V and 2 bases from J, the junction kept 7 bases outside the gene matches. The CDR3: CATGRDSQETQYF. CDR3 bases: TGTGCCACGGGCCGGGACAGTCAAGAGACCCAGTACTTC.

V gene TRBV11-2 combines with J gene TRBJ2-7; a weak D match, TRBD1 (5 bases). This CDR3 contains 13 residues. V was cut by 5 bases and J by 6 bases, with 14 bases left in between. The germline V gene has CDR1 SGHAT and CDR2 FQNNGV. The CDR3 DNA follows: TGTGCCAGCAGCCAAAGCCCAGGGCGCGAGCAGTACTTC. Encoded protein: CASSQSPGREQYF.

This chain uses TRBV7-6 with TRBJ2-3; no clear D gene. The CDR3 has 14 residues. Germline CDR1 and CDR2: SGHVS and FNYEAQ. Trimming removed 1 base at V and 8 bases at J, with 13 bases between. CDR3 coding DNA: TGTGCCAGCAGCTTAGGGGGTGGGTTGCGTACGCAGTATTTT. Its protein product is CASSLGGGLRTQYF. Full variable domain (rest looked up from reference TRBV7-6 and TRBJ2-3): GAGVSQSPRYKVTKRGQDVALRCDPISGHVSLYWYRQALGQGPEFLTYFNYEAQQDKSGLPNDRFSAERPEGSISTLTIQRTEQRDSAMYRCASSLGGGLRTQYFGPGTRLTVL.

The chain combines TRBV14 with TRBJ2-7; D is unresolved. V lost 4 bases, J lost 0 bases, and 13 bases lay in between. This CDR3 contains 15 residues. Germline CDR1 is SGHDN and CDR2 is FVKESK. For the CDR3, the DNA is TGTGCCAGCAGCCCCGAGGTCGCGAGCTCCTACGAGCAGTACTTC. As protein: CASSPEVASSYEQYF.

The DNA of the CDR3 is TGCAGCGTAAAGACAGACTACAATGAGCAGTTCTTC. Translating gives CSVKTDYNEQFF. The chain joins TRBV29-1 to TRBJ2-1; D may be TRBD1 (5 bases). This CDR3 has 12 amino acids. Trimming removed 6 bases from V and 3 bases from J, with 9 bases in between. CDR1 SQVTM and CDR2 ANQGSEA come from the germline V gene.